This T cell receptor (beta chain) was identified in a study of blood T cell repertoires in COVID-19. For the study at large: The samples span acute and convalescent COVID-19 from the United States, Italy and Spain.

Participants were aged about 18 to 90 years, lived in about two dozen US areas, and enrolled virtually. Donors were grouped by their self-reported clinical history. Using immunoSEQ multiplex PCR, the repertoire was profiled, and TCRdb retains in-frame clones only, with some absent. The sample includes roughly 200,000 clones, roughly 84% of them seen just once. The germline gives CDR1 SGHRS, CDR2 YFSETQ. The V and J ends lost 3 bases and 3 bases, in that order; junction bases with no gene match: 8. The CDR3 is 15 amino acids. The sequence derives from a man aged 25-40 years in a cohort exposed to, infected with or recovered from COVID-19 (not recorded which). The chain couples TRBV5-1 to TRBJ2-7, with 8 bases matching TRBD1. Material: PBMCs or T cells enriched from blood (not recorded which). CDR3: CASSSYRGAIYEQYF. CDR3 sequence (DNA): TGCGCCAGCAGCTCGTACAGGGGGGCAATCTACGAGCAGTACTTC.